Here is one TCR beta chain with its context. What it binds is unknown. The sample belongs to a study of regulatory T cells in long-lasting Graves disease. Study-wide results and caveats: Persistent Graves' patients showed a TCR diversity that was lower than that of newly diagnosed ones. Repertoires from persistent disease leaned toward TRBV28, TRBJ1-2 and TRBJ2-5. Only a small sample size was used, which may have cut accuracy.

Described time point: persistent/refractory GD, antithyroid drugs over 5 years with positive TRAb. The TCR library used RNA extracted from PBMCs. Blood from the periphery, around 9 milliliters in all, was drawn into EDTA tubes. Germline CDR1 LNHDA, CDR2 SQIVND (reference sequence). The CDR3 runs 15 residues. The V and J ends lost 4 bases and 1 base respectively, with 11 bases between them. The authors built TCR beta libraries using iRepertoire HTBI primers and Arm-PCR of CDR3 regions. TCRdb passed the multiplex PCR reads through MiXCR, listing each CDR3 protein once. The sample has approximately 690,000 distinct CDR3 sequences; 30% are singletons.

The sequenced sample was peripheral blood mononuclear cells (PBMCs), obtained when the disease was refractory, from a patient treated with antithyroid drugs. V usage is TRBV19 and J usage is TRBJ1-5; no definite D call. The source is a female donor with Graves disease. CDR3 loop: CASSTYIGSNQPQHF. CDR3 bases: TGTGCCAGTAGTACTTATATAGGGAGCAATCAGCCCCAGCATTTT. Supplemented by reference TRBV19 and TRBJ1-5, the full variable domain reads DGGITQSPKYLFRKEGQNVTLSCEQNLNHDAMYWYRQDPGQGLRLIYYSQIVNDFQKGDIAEGYSVSREKKESFPLTVTSAQKNPTAFYLCASSTYIGSNQPQHFGDGTRLSIL.